This T cell receptor beta chain was recovered during a study of T-cell memory formation after mild COVID-19. Study background: The study found TCR clusters largely donor specific.

CDR1 SGHRS and CDR2 YFSETQ come from the germline V gene. This CDR3 has 16 amino acids. The V gene end was trimmed by 4 bases and the J gene end by 4 bases; junction bases not matched to a gene: 7. This clonotype has only a few counts. Its antigen is undetermined. Constant-segment-primed 5'RACE gave TCR alpha and TCR beta cDNA libraries with sample barcodes and UMIs. MiXCR was run by TCRdb on the 5' RACE reads, yielding one entry per CDR3 protein. The sample lists 110,000 to 150,000 distinct CDR3 sequences; 20% to 25% were seen once. Study observations and caveats: That cross-reactive memory joined was suggested by some responding clones appearing in pre-infection memory.

The receptor comes from an adult woman who had mild COVID-19 (a few samples of this study predate the infection). Cell type and time point are not known. The sequenced material came from PBMCs or a T cell subset sorted from them (not recorded which). The chain combines TRBV5-1 with TRBJ2-1; 11 bases fit TRBD2. The CDR3: CASSPPTSGSYNEQFF. The CDR3 bases are TGCGCCAGCAGCCCCCCTACTAGCGGGAGTTACAATGAGCAGTTCTTC.